This T cell receptor beta chain was obtained from a study of blood T cell repertoires in COVID-19. This clone was found a few times. The CDR3 runs to 13 residues. Trimming took 5 bases from V and 8 from J, leaving 12 bases between them. The assay was immunoSEQ multiplex PCR, and TCRdb's table has in-frame clones only and misses some. This sample yields some 100,000 clones, of which about 89% are seen a single time; about 9.3% belongs to the top ten. The receptor was isolated from a man in his fifties with acute or convalescent COVID-19. The chain couples TRBV12-3 or TRBV12-4 to TRBJ2-2; D might be TRBD2 (5 bases). Sequencing was done on a sample of peripheral blood. The CDR3, as DNA: TGTGCCAGCAGTCCCTGGACTTGGGGGGAGCTGTTTTTT. Its translation is CASSPWTWGELFF.